This entry features one T cell receptor (beta chain) sequence. The sample comes from a study of OX40 agonist ivuxolimab in advanced cancers. Background on the study: Each dose-escalation patient presented with hepatocellular carcinoma, melanoma, renal cell or head and neck cancer.

TCRdb's copy holds only in-frame clones and misses some; the assay was immunoSEQ multiplex PCR. The sample shows about 88,000 clones, around 85% of them seen only once. The receptor comes from an adult with an advanced solid tumor such as melanoma, head and neck, liver or kidney cancer. The sequencing here drew on CD4+ or CD8+ T cells sorted from blood, taken in a trial of the OX40 agonist ivuxolimab.

The DNA of the CDR3 is TGTGCCAGCAGCCATAGCGGCTGGGAGCAGTTCTTC. Translation: CASSHSGWEQFF. The V gene is TRBV6-5, the J gene TRBJ2-1, with D tentatively TRBD2 (6 bases). CDR1 is MNHEY and CDR2 is SVGAGI in the germline V gene. Trimming left V 6 bases short and J 10 bases short, with 13 bases between. There are 12 residues in the CDR3.